There are many counts of the clone carrying this TCR beta chain. This sample stems from a study of T cells in Graves' hyperthyroidism and ophthalmopathy. As for the study in general: Staff took peripheral blood when the initial diagnosis was made, before any treatment began.

An absence of ophthalmopathy progression within 18 months meant stable Graves' hyperthyroidism. Investigators excluded patients with uncontrolled infection, other autoimmune disease, pregnancy or lactation. Germline V gene sequence: CDR1 MNHNS, CDR2 SASEGT. CDR3 length: 14 amino acids. V lost 3 bases and J 4 bases, leaving 13 bases between the germline ends. TCR beta CDR3 region amplification was performed from RNA transcripts. The TCR CDR3 first-round RT-PCR relied on the HTBI primer set. TCRdb analysed the multiplex PCR reads with MiXCR anew, one entry per CDR3 protein. Of about 210,000 distinct CDR3 sequences listed, 17% are singletons.

The sequenced sample consisted of blood. The rearrangement links TRBV6-1 to TRBJ2-7; D assignment may be TRBD1 or TRBD2 (5 bases each). The clonotype comes from a man aged 50-60 years with Graves' hyperthyroidism. This chain's CDR3 is CASSEGVVGYEQYF. CDR3 coding DNA: TGTGCCAGCAGTGAGGGGGTCGTAGGGTACGAGCAGTACTTC.